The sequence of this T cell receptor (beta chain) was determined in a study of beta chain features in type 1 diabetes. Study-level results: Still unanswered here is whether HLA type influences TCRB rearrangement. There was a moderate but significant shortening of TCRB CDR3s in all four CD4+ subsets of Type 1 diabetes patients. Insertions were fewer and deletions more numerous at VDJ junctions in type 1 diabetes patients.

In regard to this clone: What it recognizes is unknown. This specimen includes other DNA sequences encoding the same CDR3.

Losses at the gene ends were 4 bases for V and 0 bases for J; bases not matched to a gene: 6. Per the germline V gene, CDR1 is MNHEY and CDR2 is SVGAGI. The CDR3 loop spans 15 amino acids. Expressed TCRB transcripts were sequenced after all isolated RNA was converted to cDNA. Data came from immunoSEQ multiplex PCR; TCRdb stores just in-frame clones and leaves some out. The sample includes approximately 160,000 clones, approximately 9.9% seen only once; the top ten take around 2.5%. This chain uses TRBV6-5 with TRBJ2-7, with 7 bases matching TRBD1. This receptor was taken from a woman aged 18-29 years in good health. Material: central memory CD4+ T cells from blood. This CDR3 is CASSSSGTVSYEQYF. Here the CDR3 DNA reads TGTGCCAGCAGTTCCTCCGGGACAGTCTCCTACGAGCAGTACTTC.